This T cell receptor (beta chain) was sequenced during a study of post-analysis software for immune sequencing data. The library was made from cDNA and included unique molecular identifiers. A single record per CDR3 protein comes from TCRdb applying MiXCR to the PCR reads. The table lists fewer than 850,000 distinct CDR3 sequences, 30% of them singletons. This CDR3 contains 15 residues. J gave up 6 bases and V 5 bases, and 9 bases lay outside the gene matches. CDR1 DFQATT and CDR2 SNEGSKA come from the germline V gene (reference sequence). Study outcomes and limitations: Among 5 or 6 TRBV segments more frequent in patients than controls were TRBV5-6, TRBV5-1 and TRBV20-1.

In its sample, this clonotype was seen a few times. Its antigen remains unknown. This receptor was identified in a girl between 5 and 17 years old with multiple sclerosis. Sequences were obtained from blood. The chain has TRBV20-1 and TRBJ2-1; TRBD2 matches at 11 bases. The CDR3 reads CSAGVRLAGPNEQFF. The CDR3 DNA follows: TGCAGTGCTGGGGTCAGACTAGCGGGACCCAATGAGCAGTTCTTC.